This T cell receptor (beta chain) derives from a study of shared clonotypes between healthy human individuals. CDR1 is MDHEN, CDR2 SYDVKM, per germline. Germline trimming cut 6 bases from V and 3 bases from J; bases unmatched to any gene: 18. This CDR3 is built from 19 residues. Generated by immunoSEQ multiplex PCR, the TCRdb table keeps only in-frame clones and is missing some. The sample records under 850,000 clones, 72% being singletons. This clone has more than one count but fewer than ten. Sample: memory CD4+ T cells sorted from blood. This sample's subset: CD45RA-negative fraction. This chain links TRBV28 with TRBJ1-5, with 9 bases that match TRBD1. The TCR comes from a woman aged 30 to 39 in good health. CDR3 bases: TGTGCCAGCAGACCAACGGGTCACAACACAGGGGGCTTCAATCAGCCCCAGCATTTT. This gives the protein CASRPTGHNTGGFNQPQHF.